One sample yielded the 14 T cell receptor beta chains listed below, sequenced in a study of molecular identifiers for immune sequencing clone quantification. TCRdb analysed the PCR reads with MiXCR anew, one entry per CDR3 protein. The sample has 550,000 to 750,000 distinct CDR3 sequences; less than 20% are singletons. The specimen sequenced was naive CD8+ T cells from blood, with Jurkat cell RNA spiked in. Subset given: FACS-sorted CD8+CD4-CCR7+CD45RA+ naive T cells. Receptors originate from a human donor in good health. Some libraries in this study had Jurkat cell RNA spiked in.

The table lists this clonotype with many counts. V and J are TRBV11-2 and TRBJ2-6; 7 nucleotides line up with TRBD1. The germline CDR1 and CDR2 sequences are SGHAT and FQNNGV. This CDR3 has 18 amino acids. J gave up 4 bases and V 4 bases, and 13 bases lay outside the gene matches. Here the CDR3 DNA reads TGTGCCAGCAGCTCCGCCGGGACAGAGGGGATGGGGGCCAACGTCCTGACTTTC. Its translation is CASSSAGTEGMGANVLTF.

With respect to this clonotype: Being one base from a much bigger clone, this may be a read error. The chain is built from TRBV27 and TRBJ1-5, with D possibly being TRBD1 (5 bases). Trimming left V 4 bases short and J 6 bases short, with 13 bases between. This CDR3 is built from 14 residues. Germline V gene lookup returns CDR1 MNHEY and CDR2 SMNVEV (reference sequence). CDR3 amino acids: CASSCSGSGQPQHF. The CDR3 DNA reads TGTGCCAGCAGTTGTTCAGGGTCCGGTCAGCCCCAGCATTTT.

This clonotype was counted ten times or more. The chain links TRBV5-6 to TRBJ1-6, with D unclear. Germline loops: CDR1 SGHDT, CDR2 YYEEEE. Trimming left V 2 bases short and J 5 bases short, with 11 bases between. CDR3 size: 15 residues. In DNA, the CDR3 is TGTGCCAGCAGCTTCGGTGGGGTCCATAATTCACCCCTCCACTTT. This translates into CASSFGGVHNSPLHF.

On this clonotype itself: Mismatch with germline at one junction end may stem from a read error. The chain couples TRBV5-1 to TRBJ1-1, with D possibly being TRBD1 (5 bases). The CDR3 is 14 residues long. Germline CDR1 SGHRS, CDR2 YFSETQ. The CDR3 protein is CASSLGWTDTEAYF. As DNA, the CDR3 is TGCGCCAGCAGCTTGGGGTGGACGGACACTGAAGCTTACTTT.

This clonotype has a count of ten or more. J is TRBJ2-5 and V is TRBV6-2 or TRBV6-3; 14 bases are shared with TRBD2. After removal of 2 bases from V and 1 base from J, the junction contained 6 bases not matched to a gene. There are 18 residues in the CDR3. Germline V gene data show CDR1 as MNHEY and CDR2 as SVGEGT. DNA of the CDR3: TGTGCCAGCAGTTACAATATGGGACTAGCGGGAGTCCAAGAGACCCAGTACTTC. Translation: CASSYNMGLAGVQETQYF.

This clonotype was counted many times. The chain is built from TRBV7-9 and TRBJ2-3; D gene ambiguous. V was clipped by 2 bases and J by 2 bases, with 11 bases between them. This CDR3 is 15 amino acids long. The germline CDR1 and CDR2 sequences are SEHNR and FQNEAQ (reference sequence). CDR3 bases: TGTGCCAGCAGCTTAAGCAGGATTCTCACAGATACGCAGTATTTT. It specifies CASSLSRILTDTQYF.

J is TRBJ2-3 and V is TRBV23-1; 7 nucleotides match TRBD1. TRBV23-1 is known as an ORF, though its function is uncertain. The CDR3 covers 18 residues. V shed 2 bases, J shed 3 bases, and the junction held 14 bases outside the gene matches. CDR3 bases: TGCGCCAGCAGTCAACTCCCCTATAGGGGGCGAGGGACAGATACGCAGTATTTT. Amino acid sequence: CASSQLPYRGRGTDTQYF.

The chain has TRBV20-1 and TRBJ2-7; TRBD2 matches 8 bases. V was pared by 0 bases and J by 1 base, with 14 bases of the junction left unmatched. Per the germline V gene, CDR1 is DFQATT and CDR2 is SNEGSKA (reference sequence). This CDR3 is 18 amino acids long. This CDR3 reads CSARDSSVAGRLSYEQYF. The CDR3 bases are TGCAGTGCTAGAGACAGCTCGGTAGCGGGGCGCCTTTCCTACGAGCAGTACTTC.

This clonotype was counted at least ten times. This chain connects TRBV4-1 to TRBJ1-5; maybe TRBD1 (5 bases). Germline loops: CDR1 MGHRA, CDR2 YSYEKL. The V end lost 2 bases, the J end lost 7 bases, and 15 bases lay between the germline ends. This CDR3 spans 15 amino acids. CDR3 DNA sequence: TGCGCCAGCAGCCAATTCATGGGGGTTAGGCAGCCCCAGCATTTT. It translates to CASSQFMGVRQPQHF.

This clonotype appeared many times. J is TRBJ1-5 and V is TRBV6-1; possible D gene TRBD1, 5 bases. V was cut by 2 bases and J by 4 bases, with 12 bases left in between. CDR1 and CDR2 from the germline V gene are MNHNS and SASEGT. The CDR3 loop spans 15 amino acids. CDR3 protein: CASSEFRGDNQPQHF. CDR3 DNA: TGTGCCAGCAGTGAATTTCGGGGGGATAATCAGCCCCAGCATTTT.

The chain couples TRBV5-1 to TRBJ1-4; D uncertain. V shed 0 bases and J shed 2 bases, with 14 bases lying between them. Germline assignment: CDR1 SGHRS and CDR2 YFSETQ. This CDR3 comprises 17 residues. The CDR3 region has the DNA TGCGCCAGCAGCTTGGTCGGTTTCGGGATCACTAATGAAAAACTGTTTTTT. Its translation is CASSLVGFGITNEKLFF.

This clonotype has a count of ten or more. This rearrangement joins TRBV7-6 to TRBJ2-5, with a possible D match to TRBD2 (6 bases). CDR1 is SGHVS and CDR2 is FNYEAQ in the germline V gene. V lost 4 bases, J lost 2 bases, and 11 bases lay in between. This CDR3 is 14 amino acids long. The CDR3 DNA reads TGTGCCAGCAGCTCTGGGGGACTTCAAGAGACCCAGTACTTC. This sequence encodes CASSSGGLQETQYF.

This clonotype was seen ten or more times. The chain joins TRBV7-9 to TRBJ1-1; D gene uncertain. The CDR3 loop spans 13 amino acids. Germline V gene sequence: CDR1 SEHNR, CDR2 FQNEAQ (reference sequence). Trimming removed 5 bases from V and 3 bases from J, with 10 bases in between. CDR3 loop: CASSPTADTEAFF. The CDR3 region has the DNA TGTGCCAGCAGCCCGACGGCGGACACTGAAGCTTTCTTT.

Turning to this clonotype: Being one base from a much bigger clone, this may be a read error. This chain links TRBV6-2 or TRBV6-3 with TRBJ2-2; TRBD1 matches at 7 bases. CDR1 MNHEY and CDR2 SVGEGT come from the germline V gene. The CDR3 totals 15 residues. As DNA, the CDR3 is TGTGCCAGCAGTTATAGGACAGGATACACCGGGGAGCTGGTTTTT. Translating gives CASSYRTGYTGELVF.